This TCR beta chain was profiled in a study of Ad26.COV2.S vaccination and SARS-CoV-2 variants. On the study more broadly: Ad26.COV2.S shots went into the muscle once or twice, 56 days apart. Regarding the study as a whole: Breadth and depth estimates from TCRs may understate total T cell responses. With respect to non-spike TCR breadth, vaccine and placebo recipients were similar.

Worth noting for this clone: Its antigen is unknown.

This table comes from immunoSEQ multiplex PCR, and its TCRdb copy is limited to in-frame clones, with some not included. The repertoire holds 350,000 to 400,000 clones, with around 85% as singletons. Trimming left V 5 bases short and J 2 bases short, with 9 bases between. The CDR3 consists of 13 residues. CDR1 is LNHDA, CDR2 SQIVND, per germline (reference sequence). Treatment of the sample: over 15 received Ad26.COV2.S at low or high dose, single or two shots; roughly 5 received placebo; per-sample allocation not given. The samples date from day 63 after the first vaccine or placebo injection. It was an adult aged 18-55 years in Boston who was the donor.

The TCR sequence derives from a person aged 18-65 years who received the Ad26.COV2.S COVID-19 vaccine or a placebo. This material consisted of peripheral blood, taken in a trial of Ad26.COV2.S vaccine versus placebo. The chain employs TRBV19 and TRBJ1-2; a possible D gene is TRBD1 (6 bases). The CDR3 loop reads CASSWTDNYGYTF. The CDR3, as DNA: TGTGCCAGTAGTTGGACAGACAACTATGGCTACACCTTC.